This TCR beta chain stems from a study of blood T cell repertoires in COVID-19. Whole-study context: The analysed material was cDNA or gDNA that came from T cells, B-cell-depleted T cells, or PBMCs.

CDR1 KGHSH and CDR2 LQKENI come from the germline V gene. V lost 5 bases, J lost 4 bases, and 17 bases lay in between. The CDR3 consists of 15 residues. Only in-frame clones appear in the TCRdb table, and some are missing; sequencing was by immunoSEQ multiplex PCR. The repertoire holds around 60,000 clones, with approximately 87% as singletons. The chain links TRBV18 to TRBJ1-2; possibly TRBD1 for D (5 bases). What was sequenced was peripheral blood. The sequence came from a human donor in a cohort sampled during active COVID-19. CDR3 residues: CASSATETGLYGYTF. The CDR3 coding sequence is TGTGCCAGCTCAGCGACAGAAACAGGCCTCTATGGCTACACCTTC.